This is a list of T cell receptor beta chains from one sample in a study of OX40 agonist ivuxolimab in advanced cancers. Sequenced by immunoSEQ multiplex PCR; TCRdb stores in-frame clones only, minus some. The data contain some 50,000 clones, more than 80% of them singletons. Material: CD4+ or CD8+ T cells sorted from blood, obtained in a trial of the OX40 agonist ivuxolimab. The receptors derive from an adult with an advanced solid tumor such as melanoma, head and neck, liver or kidney cancer. The CDR3 runs from the conserved cysteine through the conserved F or W. Each record gives: D gene, clone size, J gene, V gene, CDR3 DNA, CDR3 protein. The D gene is left open where the match is weak. Some rows mark clone size as missing; the rest say once, few, many or name a class of expanded clone.

d_call: NA
clone_size: NA
j_call: TRBJ1-6
v_call: TRBV7-6
cdr3_nt: TGTGCCAGCAGCTACGGGATAACAGGTTCACCCCTCCACTTT
cdr3_aa: CASSYGITGSPLHF

d_call: NA
clone_size: NA
j_call: TRBJ2-7
v_call: TRBV19
cdr3_nt: TGTGCCAGTAGTATTCGGCGGGGACCCTACGAGCAGTACTTC
cdr3_aa: CASSIRRGPYEQYF

d_call: NA
clone_size: NA
j_call: TRBJ2-5
v_call: TRBV7-8
cdr3_nt: TGTGCCAGCAGCTTATTCCAGGGGCAAGAGACCCAGTACTTC
cdr3_aa: CASSLFQGQETQYF

d_call: TRBD2
clone_size: NA
j_call: TRBJ2-1
v_call: TRBV5-4
cdr3_nt: TGTGCCAGCAGCTTGGGACTAGCGGGAGGGCCAAGGAATGAGCAGTTCTTC
cdr3_aa: CASSLGLAGGPRNEQFF

d_call: TRBD1
clone_size: few
j_call: TRBJ2-6
v_call: TRBV27
cdr3_nt: TGTGCCACGGGACAGGGGGCGGTCGGGGCCAACGTCCTGACTTTC
cdr3_aa: CATGQGAVGANVLTF

d_call: TRBD1
clone_size: NA
j_call: TRBJ1-1
v_call: TRBV6-1
cdr3_nt: TGTGCCAGCAGTCCAGGGGGCGTCGGCACTGAAGCTTTCTTT
cdr3_aa: CASSPGGVGTEAFF

d_call: NA
clone_size: few
j_call: TRBJ2-1
v_call: TRBV7-9
cdr3_nt: TGTGCCAGCAGCCCCATGGGGGCAGGGCAGTTCTTC
cdr3_aa: CASSPMGAGQFF

d_call: NA
clone_size: NA
j_call: TRBJ1-1
v_call: TRBV6-1
cdr3_nt: TGTGCCAGCAGTGTGCATTCTAAGGCGGACACTGAAGCTTTCTTT
cdr3_aa: CASSVHSKADTEAFF

d_call: TRBD2
clone_size: NA
j_call: TRBJ2-1
v_call: TRBV5-1
cdr3_nt: TGCGCCAGCAGCTTGGGTAGCGGGAGGGGCAATGAGCAGTTCTTC
cdr3_aa: CASSLGSGRGNEQFF

d_call: NA
clone_size: NA
j_call: TRBJ1-1
v_call: TRBV6-5
cdr3_nt: TGTGCCAGCAGTTATGGTGACAGTCCCACTGAAGCTTTCTTT
cdr3_aa: CASSYGDSPTEAFF

d_call: NA
clone_size: NA
j_call: TRBJ1-1
v_call: TRBV5-1
cdr3_nt: TGCGCCAGCAGCTTGTACGAGAACAGGCAAAACACTGAAGCTTTCTTT
cdr3_aa: CASSLYENRQNTEAFF

d_call: NA
clone_size: NA
j_call: TRBJ2-2
v_call: TRBV18
cdr3_nt: TGTGCCAGCTCACCTCAGCGTGACGGGGAGCTGTTTTTT
cdr3_aa: CASSPQRDGELFF

d_call: TRBD2
clone_size: NA
j_call: TRBJ2-1
v_call: TRBV7-2
cdr3_nt: TGTGCCAGCAGCGAAACCGGGACTAGCATTTATGAGCAGTTCTTC
cdr3_aa: CASSETGTSIYEQFF

d_call: NA
clone_size: NA
j_call: TRBJ2-7
v_call: TRBV6-1
cdr3_nt: TGTGCCAGCAGTGAACGGCAGGGAGGAATCTACGAGCAGTACTTC
cdr3_aa: CASSERQGGIYEQYF

d_call: TRBD1
clone_size: NA
j_call: TRBJ1-6
v_call: TRBV19
cdr3_nt: TGTGCCAGTAGTACGTATGGGACAGCCCTAAATTCACCCCTCCACTTT
cdr3_aa: CASSTYGTALNSPLHF

d_call: TRBD1
clone_size: NA
j_call: TRBJ2-4
v_call: TRBV6-1
cdr3_nt: TGTGCCAGCATGGGGACAGGTCTAGCCAAAAACATTCAGTACTTC
cdr3_aa: CASMGTGLAKNIQYF

d_call: TRBD2
clone_size: NA
j_call: TRBJ2-1
v_call: TRBV6-1
cdr3_nt: TGTGCCAGCCTCAGGAGCGGGATAGAGCAGTTCTTC
cdr3_aa: CASLRSGIEQFF

d_call: NA
clone_size: NA
j_call: TRBJ2-7
v_call: TRBV6-6
cdr3_nt: TGTGCCAGTTCCGACAGCCTCTACGAGCAGTACTTC
cdr3_aa: CASSDSLYEQYF

d_call: NA
clone_size: NA
j_call: TRBJ1-1
v_call: TRBV7-2
cdr3_nt: TGTGCCAGCAGCTTTGATGGGGGGGGTACTGAAGCTTTCTTT
cdr3_aa: CASSFDGGGTEAFF

d_call: NA
clone_size: NA
j_call: TRBJ2-5
v_call: TRBV2
cdr3_nt: TGTGCCAGCAGTGGTTGGGAGACCCAGTACTTC
cdr3_aa: CASSGWETQYF

d_call: NA
clone_size: NA
j_call: TRBJ2-5
v_call: TRBV5-1
cdr3_nt: TGCGCCAGCAGCTTGGACCGGGGGCAGGAGACCCAGTACTTC
cdr3_aa: CASSLDRGQETQYF

d_call: NA
clone_size: NA
j_call: TRBJ1-6
v_call: TRBV6-1
cdr3_nt: TGTGCCAGCAGTGACCCCTATAATTCACCCCTCCACTTT
cdr3_aa: CASSDPYNSPLHF

d_call: NA
clone_size: once
j_call: TRBJ1-1
v_call: TRBV5-1
cdr3_nt: TGCGCCAGCAGCTTGGATGGCAGGGGAGGAACTGAAGCTTTCTTT
cdr3_aa: CASSLDGRGGTEAFF

d_call: NA
clone_size: NA
j_call: TRBJ1-1
v_call: TRBV5-1
cdr3_nt: TGCGCCAGCAGCTTGAACAGTGGGAACACTGAAGCTTTCTTT
cdr3_aa: CASSLNSGNTEAFF

d_call: NA
clone_size: NA
j_call: TRBJ1-4
v_call: TRBV7-9
cdr3_nt: TGTGCCAGCAGCTCCACGGAGGGTGAAAAACTGTTTTTT
cdr3_aa: CASSSTEGEKLFF